This entry is about one T cell receptor (beta chain). What it binds is not known. Carried by each TCR cDNA molecule was a unique molecular identifier. TCRdb itself ran the 5' RACE reads through MiXCR, one entry per CDR3 protein. The table shows fewer than 30,000 distinct CDR3 sequences, with roughly 7.4% occurring only once. The entry originates in a study of spatial heterogeneity in lung cancer. The ends were cut back, 6 bases at V and 4 bases at J, with 24 bases in the middle. The CDR3 is made up of 17 amino acids. The time point: sample taken at primary tumor resection. The cohort: 70 to 75 early-stage, untreated non-small cell lung cancer patients. TCRs were sequenced from unsorted whole RNA of tumor, nontumor lung or PBMC. Study results and limitations: The number of expanded tumor alpha and beta chains correlated with mutation number.

The starting material was lung tumor tissue, obtained at surgery. This clonotype originated in a male donor with early-stage non-small cell lung cancer. This chain links TRBV12-3 or TRBV12-4 with TRBJ1-1; D gene unclear. CDR3 protein: CASSFKSTSAQGTEAFF. The CDR3 nucleotides are TGTGCCAGCAGCTTCAAGTCAACCTCGGCACAAGGCACTGAAGCTTTCTTT.